The sequence of this T cell receptor beta chain was determined in a study of CD8 T cells in ankylosing spondylitis. General study results and limits: Clones linked to disease, bearing a CD8+ phenotype, were relatively rare in peripheral blood. In ankylosing spondylitis patients, matched synovial fluid reportedly showed significant enrichment of disease-linked clones. The study identified a TCR beta motif of fewer than 10 highly homologous variants that appeared characteristic of ankylosing spondylitis blood.

The CDR3 loop spans 15 amino acids. The V and J ends lost 1 base and 10 bases respectively, with 18 bases between them. From germline, CDR1 is LGHDT and CDR2 YNNKEL (reference sequence). Quantitative 5'-RACE with molecular barcodes produced the TCR beta libraries. TCRdb reprocessed the 5' RACE reads with MiXCR, giving one entry per CDR3 protein. Of under 300,000 distinct CDR3 sequences in the sample, approximately 12% were seen once. This clonotype was seen only a few times. What it binds is not known. V usage is TRBV3-1 and J usage is TRBJ2-3, with a possible D match to TRBD2 (6 bases). This TCR was recovered from a male donor with ankylosing spondylitis or in good health (not recorded which). Material for sequencing was blood, either unsorted or a sorted T cell fraction (not recorded which). CDR3: CASSQAYELAEAQYF. In nucleotides, the CDR3 is TGTGCCAGCAGCCAAGCCTACGAACTAGCTGAGGCGCAGTATTTT.